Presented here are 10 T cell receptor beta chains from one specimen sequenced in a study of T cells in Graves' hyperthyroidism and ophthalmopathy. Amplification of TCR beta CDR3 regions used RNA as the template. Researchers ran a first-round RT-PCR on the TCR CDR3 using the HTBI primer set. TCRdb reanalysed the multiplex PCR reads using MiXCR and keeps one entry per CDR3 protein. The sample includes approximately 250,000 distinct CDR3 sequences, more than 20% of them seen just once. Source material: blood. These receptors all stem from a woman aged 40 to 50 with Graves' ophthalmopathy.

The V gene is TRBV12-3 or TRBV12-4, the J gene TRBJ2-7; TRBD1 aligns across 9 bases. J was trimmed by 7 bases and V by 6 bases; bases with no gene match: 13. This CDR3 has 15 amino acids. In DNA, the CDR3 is TGTGCCAGCAGCAAGGGACAGGGACTGTCTAAGGAGCAGTACTTC. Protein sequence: CASSKGQGLSKEQYF.

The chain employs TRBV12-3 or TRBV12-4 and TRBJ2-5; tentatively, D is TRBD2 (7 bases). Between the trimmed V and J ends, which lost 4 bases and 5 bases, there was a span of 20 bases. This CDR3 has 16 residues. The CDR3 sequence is CASSWGRGSRRETQYF. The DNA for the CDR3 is TGTGCCAGCAGTTGGGGGCGGGGGAGCCGCAGGGAGACCCAGTACTTC.

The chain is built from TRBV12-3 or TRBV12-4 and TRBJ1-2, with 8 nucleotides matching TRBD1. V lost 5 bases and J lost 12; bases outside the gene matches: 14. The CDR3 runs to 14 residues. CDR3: CASSPLGQGGRDTF. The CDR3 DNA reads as TGTGCCAGCAGTCCCTTAGGACAGGGCGGTAGGGACACCTTC.

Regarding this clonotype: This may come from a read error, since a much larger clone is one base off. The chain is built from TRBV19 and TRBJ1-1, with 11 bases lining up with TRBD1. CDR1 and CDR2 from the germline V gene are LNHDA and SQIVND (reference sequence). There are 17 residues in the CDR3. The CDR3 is CASRLGQGARENSEAFF. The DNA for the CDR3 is TGTGCCAGTAGGTTAGGACAGGGGGCTCGGGAGAACTCTGAAGCTTTCTTT.

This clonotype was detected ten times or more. The CDR3 here is CASSLVLGLTYEQYF. The CDR3, as DNA: TGTGCCAGCAGCTTAGTTTTAGGACTAACCTACGAGCAGTACTTC. The chain carries TRBV11-2 and TRBJ2-7, with D perhaps matching TRBD2 (6 bases). Between the trimmed V and J ends, which lost 1 base and 2 bases, there was a span of 12 bases. From germline, CDR1 is SGHAT and CDR2 FQNNGV. The CDR3 extends over 15 amino acids.

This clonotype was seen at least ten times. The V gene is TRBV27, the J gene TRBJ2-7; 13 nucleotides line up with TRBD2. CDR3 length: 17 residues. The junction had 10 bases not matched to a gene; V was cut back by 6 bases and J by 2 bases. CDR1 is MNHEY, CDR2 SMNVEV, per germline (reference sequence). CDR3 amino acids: CASSPSGTSGNTYEQYF. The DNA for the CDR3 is TGTGCCAGCAGCCCATCCGGGACTAGCGGGAACACCTACGAGCAGTACTTC.

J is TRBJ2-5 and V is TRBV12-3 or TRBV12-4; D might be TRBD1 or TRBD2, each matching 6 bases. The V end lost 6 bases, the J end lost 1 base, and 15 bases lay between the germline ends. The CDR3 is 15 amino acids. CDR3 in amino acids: CASRRGESIQETQYF. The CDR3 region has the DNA TGTGCCAGCAGAAGGGGGGAAAGCATCCAAGAGACCCAGTACTTC.

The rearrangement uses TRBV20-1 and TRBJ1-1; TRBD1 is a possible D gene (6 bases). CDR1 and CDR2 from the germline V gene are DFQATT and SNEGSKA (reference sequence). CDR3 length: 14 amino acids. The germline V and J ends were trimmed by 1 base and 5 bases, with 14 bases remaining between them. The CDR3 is CSARAQGQGTEAFF. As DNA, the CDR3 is TGCAGTGCTAGAGCGCAGGGGCAAGGAACTGAAGCTTTCTTT.

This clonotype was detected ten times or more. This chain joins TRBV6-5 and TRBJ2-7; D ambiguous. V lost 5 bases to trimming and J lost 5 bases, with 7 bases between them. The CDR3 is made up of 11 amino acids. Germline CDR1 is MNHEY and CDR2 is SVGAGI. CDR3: CASSPFHEQYF. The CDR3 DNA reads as TGTGCCAGCAGTCCATTCCACGAGCAGTACTTC.

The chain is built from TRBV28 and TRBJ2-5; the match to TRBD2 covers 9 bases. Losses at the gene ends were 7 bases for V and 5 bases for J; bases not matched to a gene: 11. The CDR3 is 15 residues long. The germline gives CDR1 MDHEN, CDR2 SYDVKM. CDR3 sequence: CASNFPAGGPETQYF. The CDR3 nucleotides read TGTGCCAGCAACTTCCCGGCGGGAGGGCCGGAGACCCAGTACTTC.